This TCR beta chain is drawn from a study of early T cells in non-severe SARS-CoV-2 infection. The germline CDR1 and CDR2 sequences are MDHEN and SYDVKM. Trimming cost V 6 bases and J 2 bases; bases outside gene matches: 5. CDR3 length: 15 amino acids. cDNA molecules, individually, were tagged with unique molecular identifiers. TCRdb ran MiXCR on the 5' RACE reads and lists one entry per CDR3 protein. The sample contains tens of thousands of distinct CDR3 sequences, 6% to 7% of which appear only once. This clonotype has only one observation. This chain uses TRBV28 with TRBJ1-3; 9 bases are shared with TRBD1. The receptor comes from an adult who was a healthcare worker with PCR-confirmed SARS-CoV-2 infection or an uninfected control (not recorded which). The sample comprised whole blood. The CDR3 nucleotides read TGTGCCAGCAGGGATCGGACAGGGGCTGGAAACACCATATATTTT. It encodes CASRDRTGAGNTIYF. The full variable domain, completed using reference TRBV28 and TRBJ1-3, is DVKVTQSSRYLVKRTGEKVFLECVQDMDHENMFWYRQDPGLGLRLIYFSYDVKMKEKGDIPEGYSVSREKKERFSLILESASTNQTSMYLCASRDRTGAGNTIYFGEGSWLTVV.